This TCR beta chain was profiled in a study of cytomegalovirus exposure and HLA in healthy donors. The CDR3 consists of 15 residues. Germline loops: CDR1 SQVTM, CDR2 ANQGSEA. V lost 6 bases, J lost 2 bases, and 7 bases stayed unmatched. Points on this clone: Antigen specificity is unknown.

PCR primers comprised 60 Vbeta and 13 Jbeta primers. The repertoire was sequenced with immunoSEQ multiplex PCR; TCRdb's copy has only in-frame clones and lacks some. The profile shows approximately 150,000 clones, 75% to 90% of them singletons. Study outcomes and limitations: In vitro confirmation showed three CMV-associated chains to be CMV antigen specific. HLA alleles showed associations with fewer than 20,000 TCR beta sequences in a later analysis, at a 0.05 false discovery rate. An analysis done earlier found most TCR beta V segments productive about 90% or about 30% of the time.

The specimen was PBMCs. The chain is built from TRBV29-1 and TRBJ2-5; 12 positions agree with TRBD2. The sequence derives from a woman under 40 in good health and CMV-seronegative. Here the CDR3 reads CSVGGLAGKQETQYF. In nucleotides, the CDR3 is TGCAGCGTGGGAGGACTAGCGGGAAAGCAAGAGACCCAGTACTTC.